Many counts were recorded for the clone carrying this T cell receptor beta chain. Antigen: not known. The authors amplified TCR beta CDR3 regions from RNA transcripts. HTBI primers were used in a first-round RT-PCR, which preceded a second-round multiplex PCR. TCRdb re-called the multiplex PCR reads through MiXCR, storing one row per CDR3 protein. The sample includes 40,000 to 45,000 distinct CDR3 sequences, 52% of them seen just once. The sample is drawn from a study of Graves' ophthalmopathy and Graves' hyperthyroidism. Study background: Upon initial diagnosis and before any treatment, peripheral blood was collected. Study outcomes and limitations: Among expanded thyroid clonotypes above 0.001 frequency, most also occurred in blood.

CDR3 length: 15 residues. V lost 1 base to trimming and J lost 4 bases; unmatched junction nucleotides: 2. The V gene's germline CDR1 is SGHVS and CDR2 FQNEAQ. In donors with ophthalmopathy, activity was moderate-to-severe, with CAS ≥3, NOSPECS ≥4 and duration under 3 months. Patients were left out if they had other autoimmune diseases, uncontrolled infections, pregnancy or lactation. The rearrangement links TRBV7-8 to TRBJ2-2; 8 bases map to TRBD1. The sequence was collected from an adult man with Graves' ophthalmopathy. Sequenced material: peripheral blood. The CDR3 DNA sequence: TGTGCCAGCAGCTTAGAGGGACAGGCCACCGGGGAGCTGTTTTTT. The encoded protein is CASSLEGQATGELFF.